These T cell receptor beta chains were read from a single sample in a study of tumor and adjacent non-tumor tissue in lung cancer. TCRdb re-analysed the multiplex PCR reads in MiXCR, keeping a single row per CDR3 protein. Of 75,000 to 95,000 distinct CDR3 sequences in the sample, roughly 77% are singletons; the top ten hold around a fifth. The sequenced sample consisted of distant non-tumor lung tissue. The origin of the receptors is a woman in her 50s with non-small cell lung cancer. The CDR3 runs from the conserved cysteine through the conserved F or W. D genes are given only for firm matches. Not every row has a clone size; where given, it reads once, few, many or a size class.

- TRBJ2-1 TRBV11-2 TRBD2 13 TGTGCCAGCAGCTTAGAGGCGGGAGCTGAGCGGTACTTC CASSLEAGAERYF
- TRBJ2-5 TRBV4-1 - 14 TGCACCAGCAGCCGTGGTTGGGGCGAGGAGACCCAGTACTTC CTSSRGWGEETQYF
- TRBJ1-1 TRBV2 - 12 TGTGCCAGCAGTGGCGGCCAAATTATGGCTTTCTTT CASSGGQIMAFF
- TRBJ1-4 TRBV18 - 13 TGTGCCAGCTCACCACCGAGGGGTGAAGAATTGTTTTTT CASSPPRGEELFF
- TRBJ1-2 TRBV7-8 - 14 TGTGCCGGCAGCTTAGCGTCGGTAGACTATGGCTACACCTTC CAGSLASVDYGYTF
many TRBJ2-1 TRBV28 - 16 TGTGCCAGCAGTTCTCCCGCGGGAATCCCCCACAATGAGCAGTTCTTC CASSSPAGIPHNEQFF
- TRBJ1-5 TRBV20-1 - 14 TGCAGTGCTAGTTCCGGTGGCCACAATCAGCCCCAGCATTTT CSASSGGHNQPQHF
- TRBJ2-5 TRBV24-1 TRBD2 15 TGTGCCACCAGTGATTTTCTAGCGGGAACAGAGACTCAGTACTTC CATSDFLAGTETQYF
- TRBJ1-1 TRBV29-1 - 14 TGCAGCGCCGCTGTAGGATACCCGAACACTGAAGCTTTCTTT CSAAVGYPNTEAFF
- TRBJ2-1 TRBV6-5 - 14 TGTGCCAGCTGTTGGGGGAGCCCCGGCAATGAGCAGTTCTTC CASCWGSPGNEQFF
medium-sized TRBJ1-2 TRBV29-1 - 10 TGCAGCTCCTACACCGTCGGCTACACCTTC CSSYTVGYTF
many TRBJ2-5 TRBV10-2 - 13 TGCGCCAGCACCCTACAGGTTCAAGAGACCCAGTACTTC CASTLQVQETQYF
- TRBJ2-3 TRBV5-8 - 12 TGTCCCAGCAGCTCACAGGCAGATATGCAGTATTTT CPSSSQADMQYF
- TRBJ2-7 TRBV7-8 - 16 TGTGCCAGCAGCTTAGGGACTGGCACCGCGGGTTACGAGCAGCACTTC CASSLGTGTAGYEQHF
few TRBJ2-5 TRBV29-1 - 13 TGCAGAGTTGATTCGGGAGTCCAAGAGACCAAGTACTTC CRVDSGVQETKYF
- TRBJ2-7 TRBV12-3/TRBV12-4 - 15 TGTACCAGCGGTTTAAGAACACAGGGTATCTACGAGCAGTACTTC CTSGLRTQGIYEQYF
- TRBJ2-7 TRBV10-3 TRBD2 12 TGTGCCACCACTAGCGGGAGGTACGAGCAATACTTC CATTSGRYEQYF
- TRBJ1-2 TRBV6-5 - 16 TGTACCTGCAGAAACATTATAGGGCAGGGGTTCTATGGCTACACCTTC CTCRNIIGQGFYGYTF
- TRBJ2-7 TRBV4-1 TRBD1 14 TGCGCCAGCAATCAACCGACAGGGATTTACGAGCAGTACTTC CASNQPTGIYEQYF
- TRBJ2-3 TRBV6-5 - 19 TGTGCCAGCAGTTACTCCACCCGGGACCCCCCCCGAACCACCAATACGCAGTATTTT CASSYSTRDPPRTTNTQYF
- TRBJ1-5 TRBV6-2/TRBV6-3 TRBD1 15 TGTGCCAGCTTTGTAGGGACAGGGGCGGGTCAGCCCCAGCATTTT CASFVGTGAGQPQHF
- TRBJ2-1 TRBV28 - 15 TGTGCCAGCGGTGCCAGGGCCTGGTCCTACAATGAGCTGTTCTTC CASGARAWSYNELFF
- TRBJ2-2 TRBV28 - 13 TGTGCCAGCATAGTAGGCCACACCTGGGAGCTGTTTTTT CASIVGHTWELFF
- TRBJ2-3 TRBV7-7 TRBD2 15 TGTGCTAGTAGCCTGGGAGGGTCCTCGGGAGATACGCAGTATTTT CASSLGGSSGDTQYF
- TRBJ2-1 TRBV29-1 TRBD1 15 TGCAACTGTACTACCAGGACAGGGGGGTACAATGAGCAGTTCTTC CNCTTRTGGYNEQFF
once TRBJ2-2 TRBV11-1 - 17 TGTGCCAGCATGCCTCGGGAGAGAAGGGGCTACACCGGGGAGCTGTTTTTT CASMPRERRGYTGELFF
- TRBJ2-5 TRBV20-1 - 15 TGCAGTGCTACCCTCGTTGGACTGTTCCAAGAGACCCAGTACTTC CSATLVGLFQETQYF
- TRBJ1-1 TRBV11-2 - 14 TGTATCAGCACCTTGCTAATGCTGGGAACTGAAGCTTTCTTT CISTLLMLGTEAFF
once TRBJ2-7 TRBV7-9 - 15 TGTGCCAGCAGCCCACAGGACAGATACACCTACGAGCAGTACTTC CASSPQDRYTYEQYF
once TRBJ1-1 TRBV6-2/TRBV6-3 TRBD1 12 TGTGCCAGCCGTAGGGGGCAGACTGGAGCTTTCTTT CASRRGQTGAFF
- TRBJ1-5 TRBV6-6 - 13 TGTGGCAGCAGGGTGCCTAGCAATCAGCCCCAGCATTTT CGSRVPSNQPQHF
many TRBJ2-1 TRBV20-1 - 18 TGCAGTGCTCCCCTCTTGACAGGTGCCTCTCGGTCCTACAATGAGCAGTTCTTC CSAPLLTGASRSYNEQFF
- TRBJ2-7 TRBV4-1 - 12 TGCGCCAGCAGCCATGTAGGCTACGAGCAATACTTC CASSHVGYEQYF
- TRBJ2-7 TRBV4-1 TRBD2 14 TGCGCCATCAGCCCGACTAGCGGGAGTTACGAGCAATACTTC CAISPTSGSYEQYF
- TRBJ2-2 TRBV6-5 - 17 TGTTCCAGCAGTTGGCGAGCTAGCCTGGTATTATCCGGGGAGCTGTTTTTT CSSSWRASLVLSGELFF
- TRBJ1-2 TRBV6-6 - 14 TGTGCCAGCAGTTACTTCGCGGGGGCTAATGACTACACATTC CASSYFAGANDYTF
- TRBJ2-1 TRBV11-1 - 14 TGTGCTAGCGGCTTAAGCTTATTCGGAGAAGAGCAGTTCTTC CASGLSLFGEEQFF
- TRBJ2-7 TRBV11-3 - 15 TGTGGCAGCAGCCCCCTTGAAGGAGTGGGGTGTGATCAGTACTTC CGSSPLEGVGCDQYF
- TRBJ1-4 TRBV6-5 - 12 TGTGCCAGTAGGACCCTGAGTGAAAAACTGTTTTTT CASRTLSEKLFF
once TRBJ2-1 TRBV29-1 - 13 TGCAGCGCCCAGAAGCGGGTGGGAGCTGAGCAGTTCTTC CSAQKRVGAEQFF
- TRBJ2-1 TRBV10-3 TRBD1 16 TGTGCCATCAGTGACCGACAGGGGGTAGGGAACAGTGATCAGTTCTTC CAISDRQGVGNSDQFF
- TRBJ2-5 TRBV6-6 TRBD2 19 TGTGCCAGCAGCTACAGAGGAGCGGGGAGTGAAGGCTCCCAAGAGACCCAGTACTTC CASSYRGAGSEGSQETQYF
once TRBJ2-1 TRBV20-1 - 12 TGCAGTGCTAGAGTGGTCGTAACTGAGCAGTTCTTC CSARVVVTEQFF
- TRBJ2-3 TRBV6-1 - 14 TGTGCCAGCAGGGAGACAGGGAGGGGGCGGCCCCAGTATTTT CASRETGRGRPQYF
once TRBJ2-1 TRBV29-1 - 14 TGCAGCGTTGGCTCGGGGGGCCGGGGGAATGGACAGTTCTTC CSVGSGGRGNGQFF
- TRBJ2-1 TRBV29-1 TRBD2 15 TGCAGCGTTGCTGGACTAGCGGGAGTGTCGAATGAGCATTTCTTC CSVAGLAGVSNEHFF
- TRBJ1-1 TRBV11-3 TRBD1 14 TGTGCCAGCAACTCAGGGACAGCGAACACTGAAGCTTTCTTT CASNSGTANTEAFF
few TRBJ2-1 TRBV11-2 TRBD2 15 TGTGCCAGCAGCGCAACTAGCGGCTCCTGCAATGAGCAGTTCTTC CASSATSGSCNEQFF
- TRBJ2-1 TRBV6-1 TRBD2 15 TGTGCCAGCAGTGTGTTAGCGGGGGGGCAGAATGAGCGGTTCTTC CASSVLAGGQNERFF
- TRBJ1-3 TRBV11-2 - 15 TGTTCCAGCAGCGCAGATATGAACTCTGGAAACACCATATATTTT CSSSADMNSGNTIYF
- TRBJ2-3 TRBV10-2 - 11 TGTGCCAGCAGTAGCACAGATATGCAGTATTTT CASSSTDMQYF
- TRBJ2-3 TRBV11-2 - 15 TGTGCCAGTAGCTTAGGACCCCCAGGGGATCATATGCAGTATTTT CASSLGPPGDHMQYF
many TRBJ2-5 TRBV5-4 - 12 TGTGCCAGCAGCGCGTACCAAGAGACCCAGTACTTC CASSAYQETQYF
- TRBJ2-3 TRBV20-1 - 19 TGCAGTGCCACACGACCCGGGACAAATTACCCAGGCGGGACAGATACGCAGTATTTT CSATRPGTNYPGGTDTQYF
- TRBJ2-1 TRBV29-1 - 15 TGCAGCGTTGAAACCCCGGAACGATACTACAATGAGCAGTTCTTC CSVETPERYYNEQFF